The rows below give T cell receptor beta chains drawn from one sample of a study of T-cell reconstitution after alpha-beta-depleted transplantation in children. Using its own MiXCR run on the PCR reads, TCRdb lists one record per CDR3 protein. The table lists about 590,000 distinct CDR3 sequences, roughly 13% of them singletons. The specimen comprised PBMCs, mostly from graft donor cells, sampled 360 days after TCRalphabeta/CD19-depleted stem cell transplant. Receptors originate from a male patient younger than 18 who had a stem cell transplant for acute myeloid leukemia, so the T cells may come from the graft donor. The CDR3 runs from the conserved cysteine through the conserved F or W. The D gene is left open where the match is weak. Rows may omit the clone size; those that give it use once, few, many or a size class.

d_call: TRBD1
j_call: TRBJ2-3
clone_size: few
v_call: TRBV6-2/TRBV6-3
cdr3_nt: TGTGCCAGCAGCCGCCGGGACAGACGGACAGATACGCAGTATTTT
cdr3_aa: CASSRRDRRTDTQYF

d_call: -
j_call: TRBJ1-4
clone_size: few
v_call: TRBV20-1
cdr3_nt: TGCAGTGCTACTCTCCGGGGCATTAATGAAAAACTGTTTTTT
cdr3_aa: CSATLRGINEKLFF

d_call: TRBD2
j_call: TRBJ2-1
clone_size: few
v_call: TRBV7-9
cdr3_nt: TGTGCCAGCAGCTTGACTAGCGGCTATGGAGATGAGCAGTTCTTC
cdr3_aa: CASSLTSGYGDEQFF

d_call: TRBD1
j_call: TRBJ2-2
clone_size: few
v_call: TRBV29-1
cdr3_nt: TGCAGCGTGGGACAGGGGGCGGACACCGGGGAGCTGTTTTTT
cdr3_aa: CSVGQGADTGELFF

d_call: -
j_call: TRBJ1-2
clone_size: few
v_call: TRBV10-3
cdr3_nt: TGTGCCATCAGTGAGACACAGGAACTCTATGGCTACACCTTC
cdr3_aa: CAISETQELYGYTF

d_call: -
j_call: TRBJ2-1
clone_size: few
v_call: TRBV7-3
cdr3_nt: TGTGCCAGCAGCTTAGAGGGCGGCCACAATGAGCAGTTCTTC
cdr3_aa: CASSLEGGHNEQFF

d_call: -
j_call: TRBJ2-1
clone_size: -
v_call: TRBV12-3/TRBV12-4
cdr3_nt: TGTGCCAGCAGTTTAAACCACCCTCTTGAGCAGTTCTTC
cdr3_aa: CASSLNHPLEQFF

d_call: TRBD1
j_call: TRBJ2-7
clone_size: many
v_call: TRBV12-3/TRBV12-4
cdr3_nt: TGTGCCAGCAGTAGAAACGGACAGGGGGCCTACGAGCAGTACTTC
cdr3_aa: CASSRNGQGAYEQYF

d_call: TRBD2
j_call: TRBJ2-5
clone_size: -
v_call: TRBV9
cdr3_nt: TGTGCCAGCAGTCGGCCTAGCGGGAGGGTGAAAGAGACCCAGTACTTC
cdr3_aa: CASSRPSGRVKETQYF

d_call: TRBD2
j_call: TRBJ2-7
clone_size: -
v_call: TRBV2
cdr3_nt: TGTGCCAGCAGTCGACTAGCGGATAGCTCCTACGAGCAGTACTTC
cdr3_aa: CASSRLADSSYEQYF

d_call: -
j_call: TRBJ2-5
clone_size: -
v_call: TRBV6-2/TRBV6-3
cdr3_nt: TGTGCCAGCAGTTACATCCTAGCCGTTGGTGAGGAGACCCAGTACTTC
cdr3_aa: CASSYILAVGEETQYF

d_call: -
j_call: TRBJ2-7
clone_size: -
v_call: TRBV7-9
cdr3_nt: TGTGCCAGCAGCCCGGAAGTCAGTAGGGCCGAGCAGTACTTC
cdr3_aa: CASSPEVSRAEQYF

d_call: TRBD2
j_call: TRBJ2-1
clone_size: few
v_call: TRBV5-1
cdr3_nt: TGCGCCAGCAGCTTTACTAGCGGGGGGTACAATGAGCAGTTCTTC
cdr3_aa: CASSFTSGGYNEQFF

d_call: TRBD2
j_call: TRBJ2-2
clone_size: many
v_call: TRBV9
cdr3_nt: TGTGCCAGCGCTGGACTAGCGGCGAACACCGGGGAGCTGTTTTTT
cdr3_aa: CASAGLAANTGELFF

d_call: -
j_call: TRBJ2-6
clone_size: few
v_call: TRBV2
cdr3_nt: TGTGCCAGCGACCCCGGAACTGGGGCCAACGTCCTGACTTTC
cdr3_aa: CASDPGTGANVLTF

d_call: TRBD1
j_call: TRBJ2-5
clone_size: -
v_call: TRBV7-3
cdr3_nt: TGTGCCAGCAGCTTAATCGGGACAGCACCCCAAGAGACCCAGTACTTC
cdr3_aa: CASSLIGTAPQETQYF

d_call: -
j_call: TRBJ2-1
clone_size: -
v_call: TRBV3-1
cdr3_nt: TGTGCCAGCAGCCGTTGGACTGGCAATGAGCAGTTCTTC
cdr3_aa: CASSRWTGNEQFF

d_call: TRBD2
j_call: TRBJ2-3
clone_size: -
v_call: TRBV6-2/TRBV6-3
cdr3_nt: TGTGCCAGCAGCCTAACTAGCGGGAGGGCCTTTTACACAGATACGCAGTATTTT
cdr3_aa: CASSLTSGRAFYTDTQYF